The T cell receptor beta chain described here comes from a study of T cell changes during pregnancy in multiple sclerosis. CDR1 SGHVS and CDR2 FNYEAQ come from the germline V gene. This CDR3 has 15 amino acids. Trimming took 7 bases from V and 5 from J; bases not matched to a gene: 13. Using immunoSEQ multiplex PCR, the repertoire was profiled, and TCRdb retains in-frame clones only, with some absent. The table lists about 38,000 clones, around 90% of them singletons. The rearrangement joins TRBV7-6 to TRBJ1-1, with 7 bases fitting TRBD1. The clonotype was recovered from a female donor with multiple sclerosis, enrolled in a pregnancy study. Material: CD8+ T cells from peripheral blood mononuclear cells, obtained in the third trimester of pregnancy. The DNA for the CDR3 is TGTGCCAGCATGGACGAACAAGGGGGCTGGACTGAAGCTTTCTTT. Translation gives CASMDEQGGWTEAFF.